The clone carrying this T cell receptor (beta chain) has more than one count but fewer than ten. Antigen: not known. V shed 3 bases, J shed 6 bases, and the junction held 12 bases outside the gene matches. This CDR3 region has 17 residues. In germline, CDR1 is LNHDA, CDR2 SQIVND (reference sequence). Both 60 Vbeta primers and 13 Jbeta primers went into the PCR. Using immunoSEQ multiplex PCR, the repertoire was profiled, and TCRdb retains in-frame clones only, with some absent. The sample contains about 120,000 clones, 65% of which appear only once. This cohort consisted of healthy bone marrow donors. This entry comes from a study of cytomegalovirus exposure and HLA in healthy donors. General study findings and limits: Immune exposure was documented only through CMV serostatus.

Input material: PBMCs. This chain links TRBV19 with TRBJ2-3, with 10 bases that match TRBD1. This clonotype was obtained from a middle-aged woman in good health and CMV-seropositive. The CDR3: CASSISGTGASWDTQYF. CDR3 bases: TGTGCCAGTAGTATTTCCGGGACAGGGGCGTCGTGGGATACGCAGTATTTT. The full variable domain, rest sourced from reference TRBV19 and TRBJ2-3, is DGGITQSPKYLFRKEGQNVTLSCEQNLNHDAMYWYRQDPGQGLRLIYYSQIVNDFQKGDIAEGYSVSREKKESFPLTVTSAQKNPTAFYLCASSISGTGASWDTQYFGPGTRLTVL.